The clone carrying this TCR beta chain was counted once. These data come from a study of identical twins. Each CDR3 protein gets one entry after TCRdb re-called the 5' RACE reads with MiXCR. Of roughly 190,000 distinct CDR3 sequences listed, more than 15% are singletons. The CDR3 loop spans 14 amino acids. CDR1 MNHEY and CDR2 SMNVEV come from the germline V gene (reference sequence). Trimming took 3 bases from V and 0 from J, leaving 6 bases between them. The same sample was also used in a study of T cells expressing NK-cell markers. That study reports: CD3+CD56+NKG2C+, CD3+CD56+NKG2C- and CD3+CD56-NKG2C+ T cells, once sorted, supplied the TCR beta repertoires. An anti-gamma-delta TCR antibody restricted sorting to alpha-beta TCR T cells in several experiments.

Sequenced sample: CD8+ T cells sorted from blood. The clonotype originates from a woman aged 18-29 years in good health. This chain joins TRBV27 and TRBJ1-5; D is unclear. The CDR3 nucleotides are TGTGCCAGCAGTTTTATCAGTAGCAATCAGCCCCAGCATTTT. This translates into CASSFISSNQPQHF.